This note documents a single T cell receptor (beta chain) sequence. This specimen belongs to a study of T cell changes during pregnancy in multiple sclerosis. The table came from immunoSEQ multiplex PCR; TCRdb's copy has only in-frame clones and leaves some out. The sample has 49,000 or so clones, 85% to 95% seen once. Sequencing was performed on CD4+ T cells from peripheral blood mononuclear cells, taken in the second trimester of pregnancy. The clonotype comes from a female donor in good health, enrolled as a control in a pregnancy study.

The CDR3 is CASSRGQATYEQYF. The CDR3 DNA reads as TGCGCCAGCAGCCGCGGGCAGGCGACCTACGAGCAGTACTTC. The rearrangement uses TRBV4-1 and TRBJ2-7; D is perhaps TRBD2 (5 bases). Trimming cost V 4 bases and J 2 bases, with 12 bases left between them. Germline values: CDR1 MGHRA, CDR2 YSYEKL. This CDR3 is built from 14 residues.